This TCR beta chain comes out of a study of OX40 agonist ivuxolimab in advanced cancers. Profiling relied on immunoSEQ multiplex PCR, and the TCRdb table lists in-frame clones only, not all of them. The table includes some 86,000 clones, around 94% detected once. Study-wide points: Expanded peripheral T cell antigen specificity was not determined.

Per the germline V gene, CDR1 is SGHTA and CDR2 is FQGNSA. The CDR3 covers 15 residues. Unmatched junction bases numbered 7, after V lost 2 bases and J lost 4 bases. Comment on this clone: What it recognizes is unknown.

The rearrangement links TRBV7-2 to TRBJ2-7, with 8 bases fitting TRBD1. The sequenced sample was CD4+ or CD8+ T cells sorted from blood, obtained in a trial of the OX40 agonist ivuxolimab. This sequence was found in an adult with an advanced solid tumor such as melanoma, head and neck, liver or kidney cancer. CDR3 DNA sequence: TGTGCCAGCAGCTTACATGGACAGGGATCTTACGAGCAGTACTTC. This codes for CASSLHGQGSYEQYF.